The rows below give T cell receptor beta chains drawn from one sample of a study of T-cell reconstitution after alpha-beta-depleted transplantation in children. Each CDR3 protein gets one entry after TCRdb re-called the PCR reads with MiXCR. Of 600,000 to 700,000 distinct CDR3 sequences detected, over 10% appear once; the ten largest clones hold 0.65% to 0.9%. Sequencing was performed on PBMCs, taken before TCRalphabeta/CD19-depleted stem cell transplant. Receptors originate from a girl aged 2-10 years with congenital amegakaryocytic thrombocytopenia, due to receive a stem cell transplant. Each CDR3 is given with its conserved first and last residue. A D gene is named only where the DNA matches it firmly. Size values are once, few and many counts, or a class for expanded clones, and some rows have none.

v_gene	d_gene	abundance	j_gene	CDR3nt	CDR3aa
TRBV5-1	-	many	TRBJ2-3	TGCGCCAGCAGTTACGTCGGGAACACAGATACGCAGTATTTT	CASSYVGNTDTQYF
TRBV5-1	-	few	TRBJ1-5	TGCGCCAGCAGCTGGGGGGACGGGAGGGATCAGCCCCAGCATTTT	CASSWGDGRDQPQHF
TRBV5-1	TRBD2	-	TRBJ2-3	TGCGCCAGCAGCTTCGGTCCCCTAGCGGGCCTCACAGATACGCAGTATTTT	CASSFGPLAGLTDTQYF
TRBV5-6	-	-	TRBJ2-1	TGTGCCAGCGGGTCCGGCCCCAGTCCACTAGGCAATGAGCAGTTCTTC	CASGSGPSPLGNEQFF
TRBV4-1	-	-	TRBJ2-3	TGCGCCAGCAGCTACATTTTATCCGGCGGGAATACGCAGTATTTT	CASSYILSGGNTQYF
TRBV20-1	-	few	TRBJ1-5	TGCAGTGCACACCCCGGGGGCAATCAGCCCCAGCATTTT	CSAHPGGNQPQHF
TRBV5-5	-	-	TRBJ2-3	TGTGCCAGCAGCCGCCAGACACCACGACGGGGAGATACGCAGTATTTT	CASSRQTPRRGDTQYF
TRBV28	-	many	TRBJ2-1	TGTGCCAGCAGTTTCTTCTACAATGAGCAGTTCTTC	CASSFFYNEQFF
TRBV20-1	TRBD2	-	TRBJ2-5	TGCAGTGCCCCGAGTAGGACTAGCTTTGAGACCCAGTACTTC	CSAPSRTSFETQYF
TRBV15	TRBD2	few	TRBJ2-7	TGTGCCACCAGCAGAGATTGGGGCCTAGCGGGAGTTATGTACTTC	CATSRDWGLAGVMYF
TRBV6-5	-	-	TRBJ1-1	TGTGCCAGCAGTAGGGGGGTCACTGAAGCTTTCTTT	CASSRGVTEAFF
TRBV20-1	-	-	TRBJ2-7	TGCAGTGCTAGATCGGACTACGGTGGCGAGCAGTACTTC	CSARSDYGGEQYF
TRBV5-1	TRBD2	few	TRBJ2-7	TGCGCCAGCAGCTTGGCCTTGACTAGCGGGAGAGTGGTCTACGAGCAGTACTTC	CASSLALTSGRVVYEQYF
TRBV5-1	-	-	TRBJ1-6	TGCGCCAGCAGCTTGGTGGCGGAGAATTCACCCCTCCACTTT	CASSLVAENSPLHF
TRBV5-1	-	-	TRBJ2-7	TGCGCCAGCAGCTTGGGACAGAGAAGCTACGAGCAGTACTTC	CASSLGQRSYEQYF
TRBV7-9	TRBD1	-	TRBJ1-4	TGTGCCAGTGCCGGGACAGGCGGTGAAAAACTGTTTTTT	CASAGTGGEKLFF
TRBV12-3/TRBV12-4	TRBD2	few	TRBJ2-5	TGTGCCAGCAGTTGGGGAACTAGCGGGAGGAAAAGAGAACAGTACTTC	CASSWGTSGRKREQYF
TRBV2	TRBD1	many	TRBJ2-1	TGTGCCAGCTTGTCCGGACAGGGGGCTTACAATGAGCAGTTCTTC	CASLSGQGAYNEQFF
TRBV28	-	-	TRBJ1-1	TGTGCCAGCGGAGAAATTGGGACTGAAGCTTTCTTT	CASGEIGTEAFF
TRBV12-3/TRBV12-4	TRBD2	-	TRBJ2-7	TGTGCCAGCAGTTTAAGGTCGGGAGGGGCCTACGAGCAGTACTTC	CASSLRSGGAYEQYF
TRBV20-1	TRBD1	few	TRBJ1-5	TGCAGTGCTAGAGAAAAACCGGACAGGGGTCGAGGTAGCAATCAGCCCCAGCATTTT	CSAREKPDRGRGSNQPQHF
TRBV30	-	-	TRBJ2-7	TGTGCCCGGAGCCGCCGGGCAGGGCCCTCCTACGAGCAGTACTTC	CARSRRAGPSYEQYF